This T cell receptor beta chain derives from a study of radiotherapy plus CTLA-4 blockade in lung cancer. Profiling relied on immunoSEQ multiplex PCR, and the TCRdb table lists in-frame clones only, not all of them. The sample records about 12,000 clones, about 88% being singletons. The CDR3 is 14 amino acids. The J segment lost 4 bases and the V segment lost 5 bases, leaving 5 bases of the junction unmatched. Germline values: CDR1 SGHTA, CDR2 FQGTGA. This receptor was taken from a human donor with non-small cell lung cancer that progressed on radiotherapy plus ipilimumab. The input for sequencing was peripheral blood, taken from a patient treated with radiotherapy plus ipilimumab. This chain uses TRBV7-3 with TRBJ2-3; 8 bases line up with TRBD2. CDR3 amino acids: CASSTGRGADTQYF. Here the CDR3 DNA reads TGTGCCAGCAGCACCGGGCGGGGGGCAGATACGCAGTATTTT.